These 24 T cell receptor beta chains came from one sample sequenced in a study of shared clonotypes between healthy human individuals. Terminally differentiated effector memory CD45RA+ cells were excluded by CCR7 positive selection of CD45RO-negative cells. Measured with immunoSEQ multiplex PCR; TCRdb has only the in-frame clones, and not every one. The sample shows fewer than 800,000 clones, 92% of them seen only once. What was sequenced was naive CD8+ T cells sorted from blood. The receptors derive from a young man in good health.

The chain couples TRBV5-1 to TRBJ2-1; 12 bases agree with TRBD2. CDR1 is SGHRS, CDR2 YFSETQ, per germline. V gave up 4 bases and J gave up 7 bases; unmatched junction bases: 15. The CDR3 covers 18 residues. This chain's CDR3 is CASSVRLAGAPQPNEQFF. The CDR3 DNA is TGCGCCAGCAGCGTGCGACTAGCGGGGGCTCCCCAGCCTAATGAGCAGTTCTTC.

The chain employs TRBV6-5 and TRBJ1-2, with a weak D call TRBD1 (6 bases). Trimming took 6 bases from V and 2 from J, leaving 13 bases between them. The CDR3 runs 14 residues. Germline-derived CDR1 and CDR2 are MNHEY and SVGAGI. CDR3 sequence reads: CASRRTEANYGYTF. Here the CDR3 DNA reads TGTGCCAGCAGGCGGACAGAAGCCAACTATGGCTACACCTTC.

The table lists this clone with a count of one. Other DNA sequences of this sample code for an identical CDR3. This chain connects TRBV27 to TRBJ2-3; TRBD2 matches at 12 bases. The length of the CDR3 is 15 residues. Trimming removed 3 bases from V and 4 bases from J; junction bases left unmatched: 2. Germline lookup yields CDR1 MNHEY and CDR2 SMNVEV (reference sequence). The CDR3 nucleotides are TGTGCCAGCAGTTTTCTAGCGGGAGGGCCAGATACGCAGTATTTT. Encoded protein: CASSFLAGGPDTQYF.

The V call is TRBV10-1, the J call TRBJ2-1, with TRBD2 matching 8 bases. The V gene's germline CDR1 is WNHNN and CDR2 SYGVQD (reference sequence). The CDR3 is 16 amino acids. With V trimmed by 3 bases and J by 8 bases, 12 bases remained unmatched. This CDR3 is CASSESETSAIHEQFF. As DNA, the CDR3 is TGCGCCAGCAGTGAATCGGAGACTAGCGCTATCCATGAGCAGTTCTTC.

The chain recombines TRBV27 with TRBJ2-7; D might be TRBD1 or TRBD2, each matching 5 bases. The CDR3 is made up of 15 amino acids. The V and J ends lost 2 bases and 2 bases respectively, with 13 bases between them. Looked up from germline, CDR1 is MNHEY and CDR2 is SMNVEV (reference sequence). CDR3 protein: CASSLVPGTAYEQYF. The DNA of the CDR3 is TGTGCCAGCAGTTTAGTTCCAGGGACCGCCTACGAGCAGTACTTC.

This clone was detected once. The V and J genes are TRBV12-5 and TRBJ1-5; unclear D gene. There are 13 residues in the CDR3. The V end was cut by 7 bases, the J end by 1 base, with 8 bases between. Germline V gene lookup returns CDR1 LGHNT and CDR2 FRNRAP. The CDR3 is CASALGSNQPQHF. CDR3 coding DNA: TGTGCTAGTGCCCTGGGAAGCAATCAGCCCCAGCATTTT. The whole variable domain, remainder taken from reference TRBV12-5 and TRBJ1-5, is DARVTQTPRHKVTEMGQEVTMRCQPILGHNTVFWYRQTMMQGLELLAYFRNRAPLDDSGMPKDRFSAEMPDATLATLKIQPSEPRDSAVYFCASALGSNQPQHFGDGTRLSIL.

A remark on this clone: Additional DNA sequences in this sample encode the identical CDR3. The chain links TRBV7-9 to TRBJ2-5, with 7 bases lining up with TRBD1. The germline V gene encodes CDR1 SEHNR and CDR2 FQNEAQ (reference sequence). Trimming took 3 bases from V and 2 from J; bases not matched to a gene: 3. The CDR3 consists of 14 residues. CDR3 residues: CASSLRTGQETQYF. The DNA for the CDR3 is TGTGCCAGCAGCTTGCGGACAGGTCAAGAGACCCAGTACTTC.

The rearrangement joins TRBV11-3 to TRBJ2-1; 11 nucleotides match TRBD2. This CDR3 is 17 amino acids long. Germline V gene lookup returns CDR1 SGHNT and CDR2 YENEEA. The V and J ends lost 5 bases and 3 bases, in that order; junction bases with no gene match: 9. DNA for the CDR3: TGTGCCAGCAGCCCCTCGGTACTAGCGGGAGACTACAATGAGCAGTTCTTC. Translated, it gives CASSPSVLAGDYNEQFF.

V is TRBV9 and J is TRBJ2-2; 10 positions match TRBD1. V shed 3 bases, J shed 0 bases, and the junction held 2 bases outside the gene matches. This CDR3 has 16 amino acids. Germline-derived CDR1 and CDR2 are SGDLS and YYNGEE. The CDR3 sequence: CASSGGQGANTGELFF. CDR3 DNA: TGTGCCAGCAGCGGAGGACAGGGGGCGAACACCGGGGAGCTGTTTTTT.

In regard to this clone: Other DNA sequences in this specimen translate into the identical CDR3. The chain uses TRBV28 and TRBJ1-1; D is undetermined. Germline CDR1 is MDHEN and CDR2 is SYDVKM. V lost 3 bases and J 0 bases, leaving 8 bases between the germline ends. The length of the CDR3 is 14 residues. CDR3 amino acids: CASSFPGLNTEAFF. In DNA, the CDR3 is TGTGCCAGCAGTTTTCCCGGCCTGAACACTGAAGCTTTCTTT.

CDR3 amino acids: CASSLPGTGSTYEQYF. In nucleotides, the CDR3 is TGTGCCAGCAGCTTACCCGGGACAGGGAGCACCTACGAGCAGTACTTC. This chain uses TRBV7-8 with TRBJ2-7, with TRBD1 matching over 9 bases. The junction had 7 bases not matched to a gene; V was cut back by 2 bases and J by 2 bases. Germline loops: CDR1 SGHVS, CDR2 FQNEAQ. The CDR3 is made up of 16 amino acids.

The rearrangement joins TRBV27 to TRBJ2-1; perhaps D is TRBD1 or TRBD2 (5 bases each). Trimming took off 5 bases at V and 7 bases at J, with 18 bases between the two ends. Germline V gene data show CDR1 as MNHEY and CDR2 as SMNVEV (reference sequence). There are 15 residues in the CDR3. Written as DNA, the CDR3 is TGTGCCAGCAGTATCGTAACGGGAAGGGGAAATGAGCAGTTCTTC. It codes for CASSIVTGRGNEQFF.

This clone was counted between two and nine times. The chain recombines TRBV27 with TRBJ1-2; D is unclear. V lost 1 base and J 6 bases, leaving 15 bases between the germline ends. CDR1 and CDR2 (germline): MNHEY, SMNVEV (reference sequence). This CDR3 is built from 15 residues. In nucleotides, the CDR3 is TGTGCCAGCAGTTTATTGGGAGGTGATAGGGATGGCTACACCTTC. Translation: CASSLLGGDRDGYTF.

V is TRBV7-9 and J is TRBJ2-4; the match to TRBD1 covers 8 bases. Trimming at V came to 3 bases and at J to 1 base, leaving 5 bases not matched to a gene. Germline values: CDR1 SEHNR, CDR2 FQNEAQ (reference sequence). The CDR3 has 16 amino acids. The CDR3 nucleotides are TGTGCCAGCAGCTTCCTGGACAGGGATGCCAAAAACATTCAGTACTTC. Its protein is CASSFLDRDAKNIQYF.

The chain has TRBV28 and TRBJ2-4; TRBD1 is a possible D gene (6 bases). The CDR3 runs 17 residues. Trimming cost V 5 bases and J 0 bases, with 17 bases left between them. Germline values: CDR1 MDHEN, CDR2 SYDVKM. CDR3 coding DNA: TGTGCCAGCAGTCAGACAGGAGACTTTATAGCCAAAAACATTCAGTACTTC. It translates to CASSQTGDFIAKNIQYF.

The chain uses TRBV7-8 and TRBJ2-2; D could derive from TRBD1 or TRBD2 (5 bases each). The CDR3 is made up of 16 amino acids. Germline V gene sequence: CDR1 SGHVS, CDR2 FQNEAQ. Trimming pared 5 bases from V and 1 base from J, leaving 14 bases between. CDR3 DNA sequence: TGTGCCAGCAGCCCCCAATCGAGGGGGAACACCGGGGAGCTGTTTTTT. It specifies CASSPQSRGNTGELFF. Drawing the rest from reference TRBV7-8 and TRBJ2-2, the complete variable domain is GAGVSQSPRYKVAKRGQDVALRCDPISGHVSLFWYQQALGQGPEFLTYFQNEAQLDKSGLPSDRFFAERPEGSVSTLKIQRTQQEDSAVYLCASSPQSRGNTGELFFGEGSRLTVL.

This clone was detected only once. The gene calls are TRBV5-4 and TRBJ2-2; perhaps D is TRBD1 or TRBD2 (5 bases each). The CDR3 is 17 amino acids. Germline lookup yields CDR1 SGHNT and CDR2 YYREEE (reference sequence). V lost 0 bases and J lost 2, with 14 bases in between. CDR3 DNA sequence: TGTGCCAGCAGCTTGGATGGGGGAGTGGGCAACACCGGGGAGCTGTTTTTT. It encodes CASSLDGGVGNTGELFF.

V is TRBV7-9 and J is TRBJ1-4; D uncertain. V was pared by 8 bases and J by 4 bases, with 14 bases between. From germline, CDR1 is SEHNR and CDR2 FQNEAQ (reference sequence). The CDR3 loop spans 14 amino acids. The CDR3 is CASGERSLNEKLFF. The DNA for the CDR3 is TGTGCCAGCGGGGAAAGGTCGCTTAATGAAAAACTGTTTTTT.

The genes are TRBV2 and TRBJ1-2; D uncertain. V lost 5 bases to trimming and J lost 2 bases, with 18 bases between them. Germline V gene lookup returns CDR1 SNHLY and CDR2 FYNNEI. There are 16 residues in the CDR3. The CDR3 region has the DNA TGTGCCAGCAGTTCGTCGGAGCAGTTGCGGAACTATGGCTACACCTTC. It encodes CASSSSEQLRNYGYTF.

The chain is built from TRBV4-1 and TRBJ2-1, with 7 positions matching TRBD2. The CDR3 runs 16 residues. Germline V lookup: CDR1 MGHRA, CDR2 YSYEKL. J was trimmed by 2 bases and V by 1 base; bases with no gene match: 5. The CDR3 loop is CASSQVLADPYNEQFF. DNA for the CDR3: TGCGCCAGCAGCCAAGTCCTAGCGGATCCCTACAATGAGCAGTTCTTC.

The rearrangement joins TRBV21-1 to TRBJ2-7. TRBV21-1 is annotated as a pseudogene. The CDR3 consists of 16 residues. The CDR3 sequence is CASSKEKGLSSYEQYF. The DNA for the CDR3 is TGTGCCAGCAGCAAAGAGAAGGGCTTAAGCTCCTACGAGCAGTACTTC.

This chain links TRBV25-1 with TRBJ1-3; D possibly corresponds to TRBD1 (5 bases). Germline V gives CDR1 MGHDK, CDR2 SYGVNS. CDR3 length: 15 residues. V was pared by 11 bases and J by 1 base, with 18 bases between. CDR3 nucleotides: TGTGCCGCCTCTTCCTCCCGGGGGTCTGGAAACACCATATATTTT. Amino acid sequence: CAASSSRGSGNTIYF.

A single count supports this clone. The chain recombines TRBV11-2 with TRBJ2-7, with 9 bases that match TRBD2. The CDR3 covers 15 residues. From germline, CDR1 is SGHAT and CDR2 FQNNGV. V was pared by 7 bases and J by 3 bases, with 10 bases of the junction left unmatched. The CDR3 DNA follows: TGTGCCAGCATACATCTAGCGGGGTCTCTCTACGAGCAGTACTTC. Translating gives CASIHLAGSLYEQYF. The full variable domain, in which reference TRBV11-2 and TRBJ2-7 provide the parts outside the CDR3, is EAGVAQSPRYKIIEKRQSVAFWCNPISGHATLYWYQQILGQGPKLLIQFQNNGVVDDSQLPKDRFSAERLKGVDSTLKIQPAKLEDSAVYLCASIHLAGSLYEQYFGPGTRLTVT.

This chain's CDR3 is CASSEDRGRREPQHF. The CDR3 DNA follows: TGTGCCAGCAGTGAAGATAGGGGGCGAAGGGAGCCCCAGCATTTT. This chain connects TRBV6-1 to TRBJ1-5; 7 positions agree with TRBD1. The CDR3 has 15 residues. Germline loops: CDR1 MNHNS, CDR2 SASEGT. Trimming removed 1 base from V and 8 bases from J; junction bases left unmatched: 8.